The clone carrying this T cell receptor (beta chain) appeared a few times. The CDR3 length is 12 residues. V dropped 5 bases and J dropped 0 bases, with 5 bases sitting between them. Germline V lookup: CDR1 SNHLY, CDR2 FYNNEI. Some clones are missing from TCRdb's copy, which holds only in-frame ones; the method was immunoSEQ multiplex PCR. This table holds approximately 40,000 clones, roughly nine tenths found once. The sample comes from a study of T cell changes during pregnancy in multiple sclerosis. The source was CD4+ T cells from peripheral blood mononuclear cells, collected in the second trimester of pregnancy. This clonotype originated in a female donor with multiple sclerosis, enrolled in a pregnancy study. The genes are TRBV2 and TRBJ2-7; no clear D. The CDR3 nucleotides read TGTGCCAGCAGTCCCCGCTCCTACGAGCAGTACTTC. Translating it yields CASSPRSYEQYF.